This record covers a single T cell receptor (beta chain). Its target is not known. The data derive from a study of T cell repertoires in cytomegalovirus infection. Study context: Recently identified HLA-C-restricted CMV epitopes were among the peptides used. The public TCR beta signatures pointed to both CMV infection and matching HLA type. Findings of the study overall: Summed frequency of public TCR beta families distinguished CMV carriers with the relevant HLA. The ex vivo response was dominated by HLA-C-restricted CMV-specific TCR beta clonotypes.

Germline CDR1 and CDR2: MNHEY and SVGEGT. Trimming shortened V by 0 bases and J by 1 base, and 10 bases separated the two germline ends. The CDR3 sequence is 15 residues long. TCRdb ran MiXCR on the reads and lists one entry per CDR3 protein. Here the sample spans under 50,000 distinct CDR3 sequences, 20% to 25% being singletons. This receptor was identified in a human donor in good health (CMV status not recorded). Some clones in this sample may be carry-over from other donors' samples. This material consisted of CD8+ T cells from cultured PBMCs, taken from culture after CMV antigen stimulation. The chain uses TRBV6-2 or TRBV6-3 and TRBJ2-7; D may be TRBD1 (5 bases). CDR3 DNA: TGTGCCAGCAGTTACTCACCTGGGGCTTCCTACGAGCAGTACTTC. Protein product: CASSYSPGASYEQYF.